This T cell receptor beta chain was retrieved from a study of brain T cells in children with intractable seizures. Produced via immunoSEQ multiplex PCR; TCRdb's table is partial and in-frame only. The repertoire holds approximately 77,000 clones, with about 92% as singletons. After removal of 11 bases from V and 1 base from J, the junction contained 13 bases not matched to a gene. CDR3 length: 16 amino acids. Surgery cases with the highest brain T cell transcript signatures were chosen for sequencing. Before surgery, patients took at least one anti-epileptic drug. V gene TRBV23-1 combines with J gene TRBJ2-4; 8 positions match TRBD1. TRBV23-1 is identified as an open reading frame with a role that is uncertain. This clonotype originated in a boy in the first two years of life with tuberous sclerosis and intractable seizures. Sequenced here: peripheral blood, sampled at surgery. Here the CDR3 reads CAVSAQGARAKNIQYF. In nucleotides, the CDR3 is TGCGCCGTCTCAGCCCAGGGGGCAAGGGCCAAAAACATTCAGTACTTC.